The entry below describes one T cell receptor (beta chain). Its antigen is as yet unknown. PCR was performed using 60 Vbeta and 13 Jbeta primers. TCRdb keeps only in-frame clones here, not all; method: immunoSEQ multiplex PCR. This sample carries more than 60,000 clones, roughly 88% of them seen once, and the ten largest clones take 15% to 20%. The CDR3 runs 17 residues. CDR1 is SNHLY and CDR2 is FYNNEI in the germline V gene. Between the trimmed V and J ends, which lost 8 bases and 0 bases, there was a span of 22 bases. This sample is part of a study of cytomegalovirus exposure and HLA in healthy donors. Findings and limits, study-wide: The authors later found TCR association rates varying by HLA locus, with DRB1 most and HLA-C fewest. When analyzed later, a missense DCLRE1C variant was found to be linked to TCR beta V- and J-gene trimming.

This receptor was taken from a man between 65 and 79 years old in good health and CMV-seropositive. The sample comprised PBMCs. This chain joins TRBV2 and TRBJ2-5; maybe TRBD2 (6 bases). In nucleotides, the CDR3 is TGTGCCAGCCAGTCCCAACGCGGGACCCTGTACCAAGAGACCCAGTACTTC. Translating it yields CASQSQRGTLYQETQYF.